This T cell receptor beta chain is from a study of T-cell reconstitution after alpha-beta-depleted transplantation in children. General study points: The authors attributed T-cell counts and diversity one year after transplant mostly to newly produced T cells.

Germline loops: CDR1 SGHAT, CDR2 FQNNGV. The CDR3 covers 16 residues. Many counts were recorded for this clonotype. What it binds is unknown. A junction boundary mismatches the germline segment, possibly from a read error. The library targeted TCRbeta and was prepared with unique molecular identifiers. TCRdb reprocessed the PCR reads with MiXCR, giving one entry per CDR3 protein. The sample has about 490,000 distinct CDR3 sequences; about 11% are singletons. This specimen consisted of PBMCs, obtained before TCRalphabeta/CD19-depleted stem cell transplant. This chain uses TRBV11-2 with TRBJ2-5; D is unresolved. This clonotype was obtained from a child aged 2 to 15 with inherited bone marrow failure, due to receive a stem cell transplant. The DNA of the CDR3 is TGTGCCATCAGCCAAAGAACCGGGCCTAGGCAAGAGACCCAGTACTTC. This codes for CAISQRTGPRQETQYF.